A single sample gave rise to the 19 T cell receptor beta chains below, sequenced in a study of somatic mutations in cytotoxic T cells in rheumatoid arthritis. The assay was immunoSEQ multiplex PCR, and TCRdb's table has in-frame clones only and misses some. The data show approximately 14,000 clones, over 70% seen once. Specimen: CD8+ T cells sorted from blood. The receptors here all came from an adult with rheumatoid arthritis.

This clone appeared once. In DNA form, the CDR3 reads TGTGCCAGCAGCCAATGGGGACAGTTCGGTCCTGGAAACACCATATATTTT. Translation: CASSQWGQFGPGNTIYF. The V gene is TRBV4-2, the J gene TRBJ1-3; 7 nucleotides line up with TRBD1. With V trimmed by 2 bases and J by 2 bases, 9 bases remained unmatched. Per germline, CDR1 LGHNA and CDR2 YNFKEQ. CDR3 length: 17 amino acids.

This chain uses TRBV28 with TRBJ1-2; D is unresolved. CDR3 length equals 11 residues. Germline V gene sequence: CDR1 MDHEN, CDR2 SYDVKM. V was clipped by 6 bases and J by 4 bases, with 6 bases between them. The chain's CDR3 is CASRMGYGYTF. CDR3 DNA sequence: TGTGCCAGCAGGATGGGCTATGGCTACACCTTC.

The CDR3 DNA reads TGCGCCAGCAGCCCCAGGGGCGGGACAGTCACCGGGGAGCTGTTTTTT. It translates to CASSPRGGTVTGELFF. The rearrangement links TRBV4-1 to TRBJ2-2; maybe TRBD1 (7 bases). The V and J ends lost 4 bases and 4 bases respectively, with 16 bases between them. The length of the CDR3 is 16 residues. Germline assignment: CDR1 MGHRA and CDR2 YSYEKL.

The V gene is TRBV9, the J gene TRBJ2-5; perhaps TRBD1 as D (6 bases). The closer fit of TRBJ2-7 to the DNA end suggests the J call may be wrong. The CDR3 is 14 residues long. CDR1 and CDR2 (germline): SGDLS, YYNGEE. CDR3: CASSVAYRGGEQYF. The CDR3 DNA sequence: TGTGCCAGCAGCGTAGCCTATCGAGGGGGCGAGCAGTACTTC.

The chain carries TRBV30 and TRBJ2-7; the match to TRBD1 covers 11 bases. The J segment lost 2 bases and the V segment lost 8 bases, leaving 11 bases of the junction unmatched. CDR3 length: 15 residues. Germline V gene sequence: CDR1 GTSNPN, CDR2 SVGIG (reference sequence). The CDR3 DNA follows: TGTGCCCACTCCAGGGGACAGGGGGTCACCTACGAGCAGTACTTC. Encoded protein: CAHSRGQGVTYEQYF.

There are a few counts of this clone. The chain employs TRBV19 and TRBJ1-1, with TRBD1 matching over 8 bases. Per the germline V gene, CDR1 is LNHDA and CDR2 is SQIVND (reference sequence). The CDR3 is made up of 16 amino acids. J lost 7 bases, V lost 3 bases, and 13 bases had no gene match. The CDR3 sequence: CASSIWTGRLRGEAFF. The CDR3 bases are TGTGCCAGTAGTATTTGGACAGGGAGACTTAGGGGTGAAGCTTTCTTT. Full variable domain (missing parts from reference TRBV19 and TRBJ1-1): DGGITQSPKYLFRKEGQNVTLSCEQNLNHDAMYWYRQDPGQGLRLIYYSQIVNDFQKGDIAEGYSVSREKKESFPLTVTSAQKNPTAFYLCASSIWTGRLRGEAFFGQGTRLTVV.

J is TRBJ2-1 and V is TRBV7-9; D is ambiguous. V gave up 1 base and J gave up 12 bases, with 7 bases separating them. The CDR3 has 11 amino acids. CDR1 and CDR2 (germline): SEHNR, FQNEAQ (reference sequence). In DNA form, the CDR3 reads TGTGCCAGCAGCTTAGGAAGGGTGCAGTTCTTC. Protein: CASSLGRVQFF.

V and J are TRBV2 and TRBJ1-5, with a weak D call TRBD1 (5 bases). Germline V gene sequence: CDR1 SNHLY, CDR2 FYNNEI. The CDR3 has 15 amino acids. Between the trimmed V and J ends, which lost 0 bases and 5 bases, there was a span of 11 bases. The CDR3 loop reads CASSEAYGGDQPQHF. Written as DNA, the CDR3 is TGTGCCAGCAGTGAAGCGTATGGGGGGGATCAGCCCCAGCATTTT.

This clone has only one observation. This rearrangement joins TRBV2 to TRBJ2-7; D tentatively reads TRBD1 or TRBD2 (5 bases each). Per the germline V gene, CDR1 is SNHLY and CDR2 is FYNNEI. Trimming took off 6 bases at V and 4 bases at J, with 16 bases between the two ends. The CDR3 sequence is 14 residues long. Here the CDR3 reads CASSRDLKNYEQYF. CDR3 bases: TGTGCCAGCAGCCGGGACCTAAAAAATTACGAGCAGTACTTC.

V gene TRBV7-8 combines with J gene TRBJ1-3; 7 positions agree with TRBD1. Germline V gene lookup returns CDR1 SGHVS and CDR2 FQNEAQ. The CDR3 runs to 16 residues. The ends lost 3 bases at V and 0 bases at J; junction bases unmatched: 5. The CDR3 DNA reads TGTGCCAGCAGCTTCGCAGGGGGTAACTCTGGAAACACCATATATTTT. It encodes CASSFAGGNSGNTIYF.

This chain joins TRBV1 and TRBJ1-1. TRBV1 is tagged as a pseudogene. The CDR3 spans 16 residues. Here the CDR3 DNA reads TGCACCAGCAGCCGGAAGATATACAGACCGGAGACTGAAGCTTTCTTT. It encodes CTSSRKIYRPETEAFF.

The V gene is TRBV6-4, the J gene TRBJ1-2; D is ambiguous. The CDR3 runs to 13 residues. The V and J ends lost 0 bases and 9 bases respectively, with 11 bases between them. CDR1 is MRHNA, CDR2 SNTAGT, per germline. The CDR3 DNA reads TGTGCCAGCAGTGACTCGTCGTCATCCCGCTACACCTTC. Residues: CASSDSSSSRYTF.

The chain combines TRBV29-1 with TRBJ2-3, with TRBD2 as a possible D gene (5 bases). This CDR3 has 15 residues. V lost 3 bases to trimming and J lost 3 bases, with 16 bases between them. Germline V CDR1 and CDR2: SQVTM, ANQGSEA. The CDR3 reads CSVDPEGRRTDTQYF. CDR3 DNA sequence: TGCAGCGTTGACCCTGAGGGTAGGAGGACAGATACGCAGTATTTT.

The chain couples TRBV27 to TRBJ2-5; 8 bases align to TRBD2. After removal of 4 bases from V and 5 bases from J, the junction contained 6 bases not matched to a gene. CDR1 and CDR2 from the germline V gene are MNHEY and SMNVEV (reference sequence). This CDR3 has 14 amino acids. CDR3 loop: CASSSSGRWETQYF. The CDR3 DNA sequence: TGTGCCAGCAGTTCCAGCGGGAGATGGGAGACCCAGTACTTC.

The chain carries TRBV9 and TRBJ2-7, with TRBD1 matching over 10 bases. The CDR3 totals 16 residues. Looked up from germline, CDR1 is SGDLS and CDR2 is YYNGEE. V trimming: 3 bases; J trimming: 2 bases; junction bases outside the gene matches: 8. The CDR3 DNA reads as TGTGCCAGCAGCGGGTCCGGGACAGGGGACCCCTACGAGCAGTACTTC. Translated: CASSGSGTGDPYEQYF.

The chain recombines TRBV5-1 with TRBJ1-1, with 8 bases aligning to TRBD1. The CDR3 sequence is 13 residues long. Germline CDR1 reads SGHRS; CDR2 reads YFSETQ. J was trimmed by 5 bases and V by 3 bases; bases with no gene match: 3. The chain's CDR3 is CASSSDRVTEAFF. CDR3 nucleotides: TGCGCCAGCAGCTCGGACAGGGTTACTGAAGCTTTCTTT.

This chain connects TRBV7-9 to TRBJ2-1; D remains ambiguous. Per the germline V gene, CDR1 is SEHNR and CDR2 is FQNEAQ (reference sequence). The length of the CDR3 is 13 residues. The germline V and J ends were trimmed by 5 bases and 8 bases, with 13 bases remaining between them. CDR3 sequence reads: CASSPSADHEQFF. The CDR3 bases are TGTGCCAGCAGCCCGAGTGCTGATCATGAGCAGTTCTTC.

The chain employs TRBV28 and TRBJ1-1; D unresolved. From germline, CDR1 is MDHEN and CDR2 SYDVKM. The CDR3 contains 14 residues. V gave up 5 bases and J gave up 1 base, with 11 bases separating them. In DNA, the CDR3 is TGTGCCAGCAGTAACGGTCCAGAGAACACTGAAGCTTTCTTT. The encoded protein is CASSNGPENTEAFF.

The chain joins TRBV5-4 to TRBJ1-1, with D possibly being TRBD1 (5 bases). This CDR3 spans 17 amino acids. The germline gives CDR1 SGHNT, CDR2 YYREEE (reference sequence). With 5 bases removed from V and 5 bases from J, the gap between germline ends came to 25 bases. In DNA form, the CDR3 reads TGTGCCAGCAGTCTAAGGGGCTCGAGGATATATGGGACTGAAGCTTTCTTT. Its protein is CASSLRGSRIYGTEAFF.